Many counts were recorded for the clone carrying this TCR beta chain. The record originates from a study of response to subunit inactivated influenza vaccine. This CDR3 region has 13 residues. In germline, CDR1 is LGHDT, CDR2 YNNKEL (reference sequence). V was pared by 3 bases and J by 7 bases, with 7 bases between. TCRdb re-called the RT-PCR reads through MiXCR, storing one row per CDR3 protein. This repertoire shows hundreds of thousands of distinct CDR3 sequences, less than 10% found once; its top ten account for under 15%. Sequenced here: PBMCs from blood, sampled less than 30 months after vaccination. The chain couples TRBV3-1 to TRBJ1-6; D uncertain. The clonotype was recovered from a man aged 50 to 75 who received an inactivated influenza vaccine. CDR3 in DNA: TGTGCCAGCAGCCATGGAATGAATTCACCCCTCCACTTT. Amino acids: CASSHGMNSPLHF.